The 13 T cell receptor beta chains reported below all come from one sample, sequenced in a study of CD8 T cells in Susac syndrome. Random-hexamer reverse transcription was applied to about 0.5 to 1 ug RNA. TCRdb ran MiXCR on the immunoSEQ multiplex PCR reads and lists one entry per CDR3 protein. The sample lists about 140,000 distinct CDR3 sequences; around 93% were seen once. Source material: CD4+ T cells from PBMCs. These receptors came from a human donor with Susac syndrome.

The genes are TRBV23-1 and TRBJ1-1, with 9 bases fitting TRBD1. TRBV23-1 is given ORF status, its function remaining uncertain. The V segment lost 3 bases and the J segment 11 bases; nucleotides outside the gene matches: 19. The CDR3 length is 17 residues. The CDR3, as DNA: TGCGCCAGCAGTCACTCCGGGACAGGGTTCGCAGTGAGAGGGGCTTTCTTT. Residues: CASSHSGTGFAVRGAFF.

This clonotype was counted once. The genes are TRBV5-1 and TRBJ2-6; unclear D gene. Trimming pared 0 bases from V and 4 bases from J, leaving 8 bases between. Germline CDR1 is SGHRS and CDR2 is YFSETQ. The CDR3 is 15 residues long. The CDR3 DNA reads TGCGCCAGCAGCTTGGGTCAGTTCGGGGCCAACGTCCTGACTTTC. It yields the protein CASSLGQFGANVLTF.

The V call is TRBV6-6, the J call TRBJ1-6; 8 bases are shared with TRBD1. V lost 5 bases, J lost 7 bases, and 4 bases stayed unmatched. Germline CDR1 and CDR2: MNHNY and SVGAGI (reference sequence). The CDR3 consists of 14 residues. The chain's CDR3 is CASSIQGGNSPLHF. CDR3 DNA: TGTGCCAGCAGTATACAGGGGGGGAATTCACCCCTCCACTTT.

The rearrangement joins TRBV24-1 to TRBJ2-5; D might be TRBD1 or TRBD2, each matching 5 bases. CDR3 length: 13 amino acids. Deletions cut 7 bases from V and 1 base from J, with 9 bases between. Germline loops: CDR1 KGHDR, CDR2 SFDVKD. The CDR3: CATSNGGQETQYF. CDR3 sequence (DNA): TGTGCCACCAGCAATGGGGGCCAAGAGACCCAGTACTTC.

This clonotype has a handful of counts. This chain joins TRBV29-1 and TRBJ2-7; a weak D match, TRBD1 (6 bases). CDR3 length: 11 amino acids. V was pared by 7 bases and J by 9 bases, with 16 bases between. CDR1 is SQVTM, CDR2 ANQGSEA, per germline. The CDR3 region is CSGQTGMGQYF. In DNA form, the CDR3 reads TGCAGCGGCCAAACAGGGATGGGGCAGTACTTC.

This chain joins TRBV11-2 and TRBJ2-7; D perhaps matches TRBD2 (5 bases). The V end lost 3 bases, the J end lost 2 bases, and 14 bases lay between the germline ends. Looked up from germline, CDR1 is SGHAT and CDR2 is FQNNGV. This CDR3 is 15 amino acids long. CDR3 in DNA: TGTGCCAGCAGCTTCTCGCGGACTTCACCCTACGAGCAGTACTTC. Its translation is CASSFSRTSPYEQYF. Combining the CDR3 with reference TRBV11-2 and TRBJ2-7 gives the whole variable domain EAGVAQSPRYKIIEKRQSVAFWCNPISGHATLYWYQQILGQGPKLLIQFQNNGVVDDSQLPKDRFSAERLKGVDSTLKIQPAKLEDSAVYLCASSFSRTSPYEQYFGPGTRLTVT.

The rearrangement joins TRBV12-3 or TRBV12-4 to TRBJ1-5, with D possibly TRBD1 on 5 matching bases. The CDR3 consists of 13 residues. V gave up 10 bases and J gave up 3 bases, with 13 bases separating them. This CDR3 reads CATRGRPNQPQHF. CDR3 coding DNA: TGTGCCACGCGGGGACGGCCCAATCAGCCCCAGCATTTT.

This clonotype has only one observation. The CDR3: CSARTGGGAETQYF. The CDR3 bases are TGCAGTGCTCGGACAGGGGGCGGCGCGGAGACCCAGTACTTC. The chain has TRBV20-1 and TRBJ2-5; the match to TRBD1 covers 11 bases. With V trimmed by 5 bases and J by 5 bases, 7 bases remained unmatched. CDR1 is DFQATT, CDR2 SNEGSKA, per germline (reference sequence). The CDR3 spans 14 residues.

The genes are TRBV11-2 and TRBJ2-5; 9 nucleotides agree with TRBD1. The V gene end was trimmed by 1 base and the J gene end by 5 bases; junction bases not matched to a gene: 8. In germline, CDR1 is SGHAT, CDR2 FQNNGV. This CDR3 contains 16 residues. CDR3 region: CASSLGSRQGGETQYF. CDR3 DNA sequence: TGTGCCAGCAGCTTAGGGTCGAGACAGGGGGGTGAGACCCAGTACTTC. The complete variable domain, with remaining parts taken from reference TRBV11-2 and TRBJ2-5, reads EAGVAQSPRYKIIEKRQSVAFWCNPISGHATLYWYQQILGQGPKLLIQFQNNGVVDDSQLPKDRFSAERLKGVDSTLKIQPAKLEDSAVYLCASSLGSRQGGETQYFGPGTRLLVL.

This clonotype has a single count. The genes are TRBV29-1 and TRBJ2-3, with 12 bases aligning to TRBD2. The CDR3 has 14 residues. CDR1 and CDR2 from the germline V gene are SQVTM and ANQGSEA. The J segment lost 2 bases and the V segment lost 7 bases, leaving 4 bases of the junction unmatched. The chain's CDR3 is CSARTSGVTDTQYF. As DNA, the CDR3 is TGCAGCGCCCGGACTAGCGGGGTCACAGATACGCAGTATTTT.

There are a few counts of this clonotype. This chain uses TRBV19 with TRBJ2-7, with 8 bases matching TRBD1. The CDR3 totals 15 residues. The junction had 8 bases not matched to a gene; V was cut back by 7 bases and J by 0 bases. Per the germline V gene, CDR1 is LNHDA and CDR2 is SQIVND (reference sequence). The chain's CDR3 is CASTTGTGSSYEQYF. CDR3 coding DNA: TGTGCCAGTACCACTGGGACAGGAAGCTCCTACGAGCAGTACTTC.

V usage is TRBV24-1 and J usage is TRBJ1-1; D call uncertain. Trimming took off 3 bases at V and 8 bases at J, with 9 bases between the two ends. Germline CDR1 reads KGHDR; CDR2 reads SFDVKD. The CDR3 extends over 12 amino acids. CDR3 region: CATSDNGREAFF. For the CDR3, the DNA is TGTGCCACCAGTGATAATGGCAGGGAAGCTTTCTTT.

This clonotype was seen a single time. V and J are TRBV6-6 and TRBJ1-1; a weak D match, TRBD1 (5 bases). In germline, CDR1 is MNHNY, CDR2 SVGAGI (reference sequence). There are 12 residues in the CDR3. CDR3 nucleotide sequence: TGTGCAGCGAAAGGGGTAAACACTGAAGCTTTCTTT. This gives the protein CAAKGVNTEAFF.